The present entry profiles one T cell receptor (beta chain) with its context. This receptor's antigen is unknown. Within one base of it there is no much larger clone, and no base qualities were kept. The sample comes from a study of blood T cell repertoires in COVID-19 (dated by TCRdb to the early 2020s). For context, the study as a whole: Collaborator samples came from the United States, Italy and Spain and covered acute and convalescent phases of COVID-19. Sample metadata almost always included a de-identified subject ID, COVID-19 status, age in years and sex. Samples came from the ongoing ImmuneRACE study (first 160 participants) plus 1,254 subjects from 6 global collaborators. The prospective study material was composed of cDNA or gDNA derived from T cells, B-cell-depleted T cells, or PBMCs. Deeply sampled blood TCRbeta repertoires from subjects exposed to, actively infected with, or recovered from COVID-19 were included in the dataset. A freely available public database, intended as a resource for researchers studying the immune response to SARS-CoV-2, is where the repertoires were released. HLA class I and class II types, where available, came from metadata supplied by the sample provider rather than from assay-based typing.

As encoded in the germline V gene, CDR1 is LGHNA while CDR2 is YNFKEQ. Counted from cysteine to phenylalanine, this CDR3 has 15 amino acids. Just CDR3 DNA is preserved here, 45 bases in frame from base 1. Cut back by 0 bases and 6 bases, the V and J ends lie 11 bases apart. Participants in the prospective study were enrolled through a virtual design, were aged 18 to 89 years, and lived in roughly 24 United States geographic areas. Cohort assignment in the prospective study relied on participant-reported clinical history from a screening survey and a study questionnaire. In the prospective study, mobile phlebotomists collected whole blood, serum and a nasopharyngeal or oropharyngeal swab from each participant. Over a roughly 2-month period, participants in the prospective study had the option of providing additional blood draws and questionnaires. Before DNA extraction, blood samples from the prospective study were shipped at room temperature or frozen.

Study-wide conclusions, independent of this receptor: The quantity of clinical and demographic metadata differed by source and by participant and was supplied without curation.

TCRbeta CDR3 regions were amplified from genomic DNA by means of the immunoSEQ Assay, a bias-controlled multiplex PCR. The authors processed their data as follows. The number of nucleated cells in each sample was estimated from the amplification of reference gene primers within the assay. To quantify the absolute abundance of each unique TCRbeta CDR3 rearrangement, sequence reads were collapsed and filtered. For each sample, productive Simpson clonality was calculated as the square root of Simpson's diversity index over productive rearrangements. TCRdb re-hosts the immuneACCESS table, in-frame sequences only. Its copies lack some clones; in the studies checked, an unresolved V gene accounts for under half of them, and the cause for the rest is not known. Clone size and V and J calls were adopted from that table, with D and trimming inferred from the DNA. For this sample the table gives about 210,000 clones, of which more than 70% were detected only once. The top ten constitute roughly 4.3% of the sample.

This TCR came from a man younger than 40 with acute COVID-19. Rearrangement joined TRBV4-2 to TRBJ2-2; the D region possibly corresponds to TRBD2 (5 bases align). Sequencing used PBMCs or T cells enriched from blood (not recorded which). CDR3 protein: CASSQEYERAGELFF. The nucleotide sequence is TGTGCCAGCAGCCAAGAATACGAGAGGGCCGGGGAGCTGTTTTTT.